One sample yielded the 4 T cell receptor beta chains listed below, sequenced in a study of brain T cells in children with intractable seizures. The time point denotes: blood from clinic visit 5 months post-surgery; TSC patient then seizure free. The table came from immunoSEQ multiplex PCR; TCRdb's copy has only in-frame clones and leaves some out. The sample has 300,000 to 400,000 clones, 85% to 95% seen once; the top ten hold around 5%. This specimen consisted of peripheral blood, obtained 4 to 6 months after surgery. Every receptor here comes from a boy younger than two with tuberous sclerosis and intractable seizures.

V usage is TRBV19 and J usage is TRBJ2-7, with a tentative D call TRBD1 (5 bases). The CDR3 contains 12 residues. Germline V lookup: CDR1 LNHDA, CDR2 SQIVND (reference sequence). Deletions cut 9 bases from V and 4 bases from J, with 13 bases between. The DNA for the CDR3 is TGTGCCAGATCAGGGTTCGGGTACGAGCAGTACTTC. Its translation is CARSGFGYEQYF.

The chain uses TRBV12-3 or TRBV12-4 and TRBJ1-5; D possibly corresponds to TRBD1 (5 bases). The CDR3 is 13 residues long. With 3 bases removed from V and 5 bases from J, the gap between germline ends came to 8 bases. CDR3 coding DNA: TGTGCCAGCAGTTTGACAGAACATCAGCCCCAGCATTTT. The encoded protein is CASSLTEHQPQHF.

V usage is TRBV7-3 and J usage is TRBJ2-1; the match to TRBD2 covers 7 bases. CDR3 size: 16 residues. The germline gives CDR1 SGHTA, CDR2 FQGTGA. Losses at the gene ends were 5 bases for V and 3 bases for J; bases not matched to a gene: 10. CDR3 nucleotide sequence: TGTGCCAGCAGCCCCTCCCCGGGCGGGAGCTACAATGAGCAGTTCTTC. Translating it yields CASSPSPGGSYNEQFF.

The rearrangement joins TRBV7-2 to TRBJ1-1; 8 nucleotides line up with TRBD1. V gave up 4 bases and J gave up 8 bases; unmatched junction bases: 6. The CDR3 consists of 13 residues. From germline, CDR1 is SGHTA and CDR2 FQGNSA. The chain's CDR3 is CASSWGTGGEAFF. The CDR3 DNA follows: TGTGCCAGCAGCTGGGGGACAGGAGGAGAAGCTTTCTTT.